This T cell receptor beta chain was profiled in a study of blood T cell repertoires in COVID-19. At the level of the study: The United States, Italy and Spain provided the acute and convalescent COVID-19 samples. T cells, B-cell-depleted T cells, or PBMCs supplied cDNA or gDNA.

Per the original data handling: Amplification of reference gene primers was used by the study to estimate nucleated cell counts. Using immunoSEQ multiplex PCR, the repertoire was profiled, and TCRdb retains in-frame clones only, with some absent. Clonal size and the V and J genes are those of that table, whereas D and trimming came from the DNA. The sample holds roughly 250,000 clones, over 70% seen once. The source is a man aged 35 to 55 with active or convalescent COVID-19. Sequencing input: peripheral blood.

The CDR3 loop reads CASSLDLVGGGNYGYTF. The CDR3 bases are TGTGCCAGCAGCTTAGATCTGGTTGGGGGCGGGAACTATGGCTACACCTTC. The chain has TRBV11-2 and TRBJ1-2, with a possible D match to TRBD1 (6 bases). Germline-derived CDR1 and CDR2 are SGHAT and FQNNGV. The V gene lost 0 bases and the J gene lost 2 bases, with 16 bases spanning the gap. The CDR3 covers 17 residues.